This record concerns one T cell receptor (beta chain) sequence. Its specificity is not known. The data derive from a study of T cell responses to AZD1222 COVID-19 vaccine. Findings and caveats of the study: Only a handful of AZD1222 recipients tested seropositive at baseline.

CDR3 length: 15 residues. The V end was cut by 8 bases, the J end by 2 bases, with 18 bases between. The V gene's germline CDR1 is MDHEN and CDR2 SYDVKM. The method was immunoSEQ multiplex PCR; TCRdb's version includes in-frame clones alone and lacks a portion of them. This sample has approximately 100,000 clones; roughly 86% occur once, and the top ten carry 2.5% to 3.5%. The genes are TRBV28 and TRBJ1-2, with D unresolved. The clonotype was recovered from an adult who received the MenACWY meningococcal vaccine as a control. The sequencing used peripheral blood, collected 28 days after the second dose of the MenACWY control vaccine. This chain's CDR3 is CASSKRLRINYGYTF. The CDR3 bases are TGTGCCAGCTCCAAGAGACTCAGAATAAACTATGGCTACACCTTC.